This T cell receptor (beta chain) comes out of a study of monozygotic twins with inflammatory bowel disease. Study observations and caveats: Repertoire similarity did not differ between concordant and discordant twins, perhaps due to limited power. The study found lower TCRbeta diversity (inverse Simpson) in IBD patients than in healthy co-twins.

From its re-call of the 5' RACE reads, TCRdb lists each CDR3 protein once, without DNA. The table for this sample gives 200,000 to 250,000 distinct CDR3 sequences. As for this clonotype: Its target is not known.

The CDR3 covers 17 residues. Germline V gives CDR1 ENHRY, CDR2 SYGVKD. Input material: blood. This TCR was sampled from a human donor with ulcerative colitis or Crohn's disease, or a healthy co-twin of an affected twin (not recorded which). The chain combines TRBV10-3 with TRBJ2-1; the TCRdb call, TRBD1, lacks DNA for checking. CDR3 region: CAIRDVVGQGVNNEQFF.